One sample yielded the 15 T cell receptor beta chains listed below, sequenced in a study of cytomegalovirus exposure and HLA in healthy donors. The PCR ran on 60 Vbeta and 13 Jbeta primers. This table comes from immunoSEQ multiplex PCR, and its TCRdb copy is limited to in-frame clones, with some not included. The sample lists about 120,000 clones; roughly 75% were seen once. Specimen: PBMCs. Receptor source: a man aged 25-45 years in good health and CMV-seropositive.

The rearrangement uses TRBV15 and TRBJ2-1; 7 bases align to TRBD2. V lost 6 bases to trimming and J lost 1 base; unmatched junction nucleotides: 9. The CDR3 totals 16 residues. Per the germline V gene, CDR1 is LNHNV and CDR2 is YYDKDF (reference sequence). The CDR3 is CATRSDGTISYNEQFF. CDR3 nucleotides: TGTGCCACCAGATCTGACGGGACTATATCCTACAATGAGCAGTTCTTC.

The chain joins TRBV11-1 to TRBJ2-7; D unresolved. The germline V gene encodes CDR1 SGHAT and CDR2 FQDESV (reference sequence). V was pared by 2 bases and J by 7 bases, with 18 bases between. The CDR3 has 15 amino acids. CDR3: CASSLPVGRAREQYF. The DNA for the CDR3 is TGTGCCAGCAGCTTACCTGTGGGCCGAGCTCGGGAGCAGTACTTC. The full variable domain, in which reference TRBV11-1 and TRBJ2-7 provide the parts outside the CDR3, is EAEVAQSPRYKITEKSQAVAFWCDPISGHATLYWYRQILGQGPELLVQFQDESVVDDSQLPKDRFSAERLKGVDSTLKIQPAELGDSAMYLCASSLPVGRAREQYFGPGTRLTVT.

The J gene is TRBJ2-1, the V gene TRBV7-9; 8 bases are shared with TRBD2. The CDR3 is made up of 13 amino acids. V trimming: 7 bases; J trimming: 14 bases; junction bases outside the gene matches: 13. Germline V gene lookup returns CDR1 SEHNR and CDR2 FQNEAQ (reference sequence). This CDR3 reads CASTPPQRETEFF. The CDR3, as DNA: TGTGCCAGCACCCCCCCCCAGCGGGAGACGGAGTTCTTC.

This chain joins TRBV20-1 and TRBJ1-2; no firm D call. Germline CDR1 and CDR2: DFQATT and SNEGSKA (reference sequence). The CDR3 has 10 residues. Trimming left V 5 bases short and J 7 bases short, with 8 bases between. The CDR3: CSAAPGGYTF. In nucleotides, the CDR3 is TGCAGTGCTGCCCCAGGTGGCTACACCTTC.

The chain uses TRBV30 and TRBJ2-1, with 11 bases lining up with TRBD2. The CDR3 spans 13 residues. V was pared by 2 bases and J by 9 bases, with 3 bases of the junction left unmatched. Germline CDR1 is GTSNPN and CDR2 is SVGIG (reference sequence). The CDR3 loop reads CAWSTSGSSEQFF. CDR3 coding DNA: TGTGCCTGGAGTACTAGCGGGAGTTCTGAGCAGTTCTTC.

The chain couples TRBV6-6 to TRBJ1-2; D is perhaps TRBD1 (6 bases). CDR3 length: 16 residues. The germline CDR1 and CDR2 sequences are MNHNY and SVGAGI (reference sequence). Trimming cost V 5 bases and J 3 bases, with 19 bases left between them. The CDR3 is CASSPQGPTGDYGYTF. The CDR3 region has the DNA TGTGCCAGCAGTCCCCAAGGCCCGACAGGCGACTATGGCTACACCTTC.

The chain recombines TRBV5-4 with TRBJ2-3; 8 positions match TRBD2. This CDR3 is 16 amino acids long. Per germline, CDR1 SGHNT and CDR2 YYREEE (reference sequence). The V gene end was trimmed by 0 bases and the J gene end by 3 bases; junction bases not matched to a gene: 6. Here the CDR3 reads CASSLETSGPTDTQYF. CDR3 sequence (DNA): TGTGCCAGCAGCTTGGAAACTAGCGGCCCAACAGATACGCAGTATTTT.

The chain recombines TRBV15 with TRBJ1-5, with a tentative D call TRBD1 (5 bases). V dropped 0 bases and J dropped 4 bases, with 10 bases sitting between them. Germline CDR1 LNHNV, CDR2 YYDKDF (reference sequence). The CDR3 has 15 amino acids. The CDR3 DNA reads as TGTGCCACCAGCAGAGAAGGGGCCCATAATCAGCCCCAGCATTTT. This codes for CATSREGAHNQPQHF.

This clone was found a few times. The chain employs TRBV6-6 and TRBJ1-3; unclear D gene. CDR1 is MNHNY, CDR2 SVGAGI, per germline (reference sequence). Between the trimmed V and J ends, which lost 4 bases and 0 bases, there was a span of 10 bases. This CDR3 has 15 amino acids. The CDR3 region is CASSWIGPSGNTIYF. Here the CDR3 DNA reads TGTGCCAGCAGTTGGATTGGGCCCTCTGGAAACACCATATATTTT.

In this sample, this clone turned up a few times. This rearrangement joins TRBV7-2 to TRBJ2-1; the D gene is possibly TRBD1 (6 bases). This CDR3 is 15 amino acids long. The V end was cut by 5 bases, the J end by 9 bases, with 20 bases between. Germline assignment: CDR1 SGHTA and CDR2 FQGNSA. CDR3 sequence (DNA): TGTGCCAGCAGCCCACTAGTGGGGGCATTGAGTGAGCAGTTCTTC. Translation: CASSPLVGALSEQFF.

The J gene is TRBJ2-2, the V gene TRBV9; 11 bases match TRBD2. Germline V gene lookup returns CDR1 SGDLS and CDR2 YYNGEE. With 1 base clipped from V and 5 bases from J, the junction kept 4 bases outside the gene matches. The CDR3 spans 16 residues. CDR3: CASSVLAGGRTGELFF. CDR3 DNA: TGTGCCAGCAGCGTATTAGCGGGAGGGCGAACCGGGGAGCTGTTTTTT.

The rearrangement links TRBV4-3 to TRBJ1-2; D is unclear. Per germline, CDR1 LGHNA and CDR2 YSLEER. V dropped 3 bases and J dropped 3 bases, with 17 bases sitting between them. The CDR3 is 16 residues long. This CDR3 reads CASSQGGVPPYYGYTF. The CDR3 bases are TGCGCCAGCAGCCAGGGAGGAGTCCCCCCCTACTATGGCTACACCTTC.

This chain uses TRBV19 with TRBJ1-5, with D perhaps matching TRBD1 (5 bases). The CDR3 has 14 amino acids. Germline-derived CDR1 and CDR2 are LNHDA and SQIVND (reference sequence). The V gene lost 0 bases and the J gene lost 11 bases, with 14 bases spanning the gap. The CDR3 reads CASSIDLSGGSQHF. The CDR3 region has the DNA TGTGCCAGTAGTATAGATCTTTCTGGGGGGTCCCAGCATTTT.

The rearrangement links TRBV5-8 to TRBJ1-4, with TRBD1 matching over 9 bases. The germline V gene encodes CDR1 SGHTS and CDR2 YDEGEE. V lost 0 bases to trimming and J lost 8 bases; unmatched junction nucleotides: 8. This CDR3 is 16 amino acids long. CDR3 bases: TGTGCCAGCAGCTTGGCCCGGACAGGGGTCGGGGAAAAACTGTTTTTT. Amino acids: CASSLARTGVGEKLFF.

This clone was counted between two and nine times. The chain carries TRBV5-1 and TRBJ2-2, with TRBD1 matching over 8 bases. Trimming removed 1 base from V and 5 bases from J; junction bases left unmatched: 4. The germline V gene encodes CDR1 SGHRS and CDR2 YFSETQ. This CDR3 spans 15 amino acids. The CDR3 region is CASSLLDRVTGELFF. In DNA form, the CDR3 reads TGCGCCAGCAGCTTGCTGGACAGGGTGACCGGGGAGCTGTTTTTT. Full variable domain (missing parts from reference TRBV5-1 and TRBJ2-2): KAGVTQTPRYLIKTRGQQVTLSCSPISGHRSVSWYQQTPGQGLQFLFEYFSETQRNKGNFPGRFSGRQFSNSRSEMNVSTLELGDSALYLCASSLLDRVTGELFFGEGSRLTVL.